This TCR beta chain was documented in a study of glioma-infiltrating T cells. The study's findings and limits: Tissue-blood divergence was below expectation in non-neoplastic patients, above in gliomas.

With respect to this clonotype: As yet, its antigen is unknown.

Germline CDR1 ENHRY, CDR2 SYGVKD. V dropped 5 bases and J dropped 5 bases, with 12 bases sitting between them. The CDR3 spans 13 residues. Amplification of TCR alpha and beta CDR3 regions from RNA used iRepertoire nested multiplex PCR. TCRdb processed the multiplex PCR reads anew with MiXCR; each CDR3 protein has one entry. The data show around 100,000 distinct CDR3 sequences, 25% to 35% seen once. This receptor was taken from a human donor with low-grade glioma or glioblastoma, undergoing nonglioma brain surgery, or in good health (not recorded which). This chain uses TRBV10-3 with TRBJ2-5, with D perhaps assigned TRBD1 or TRBD2 (5 bases each). The sequencing sample was made of glioma tissue, nonneoplastic brain tissue, or PBMCs (not recorded which). In DNA form, the CDR3 reads TGTGCCATCAGTTGGGACGGGTCGGAGACCCAGTACTTC. Protein product: CAISWDGSETQYF.